A single sample gave rise to the 24 T cell receptor beta chains below, sequenced in a study of molecular identifiers for immune sequencing clone quantification. Each CDR3 protein gets one entry after TCRdb re-called the PCR reads with MiXCR. The sample carries just under 650,000 distinct CDR3 sequences, 20% recorded once. The sample consisted of naive CD8+ T cells from blood, with Jurkat cell RNA spiked in. Subset reported: FACS-sorted CD8+CD4-CCR7+CD45RA+ naive T cells. The receptors originated from a human donor in good health. Some libraries in this study had Jurkat cell RNA spiked in.

This clonotype came up many times. The gene calls are TRBV6-2 or TRBV6-3 and TRBJ1-6; maybe TRBD1 (6 bases). Trimming cost V 2 bases and J 8 bases, with 22 bases left between them. Germline-derived CDR1 and CDR2 are MNHEY and SVGEGT. This CDR3 spans 18 amino acids. The CDR3 sequence is CASSYGGRVQDRHSPLHF. CDR3 nucleotide sequence: TGTGCCAGCAGTTACGGGGGGCGCGTTCAAGACCGCCATTCACCCCTCCACTTT.

This clonotype has a count of ten or more. This chain uses TRBV6-8 with TRBJ1-5; perhaps TRBD1 as D (6 bases). This CDR3 spans 16 amino acids. Trimming left V 7 bases short and J 0 bases short, with 16 bases between. Germline V lookup: CDR1 MNHGY, CDR2 SAAAGT. CDR3 in amino acids: CASTSPDRNSNQPQHF. As DNA, the CDR3 is TGTGCCAGCACCTCCCCCGACAGGAATAGCAATCAGCCCCAGCATTTT.

The sample holds many counts of this clonotype. This rearrangement joins TRBV7-2 to TRBJ2-3, with no clear D. The CDR3 sequence is 15 residues long. The ends were cut back, 1 base at V and 2 bases at J, with 10 bases in the middle. CDR1 is SGHTA, CDR2 FQGNSA, per germline. CDR3 loop: CASSLDPTFTDTQYF. CDR3 nucleotides: TGTGCCAGCAGCTTAGATCCTACTTTCACAGATACGCAGTATTTT.

This clonotype was seen only a few times. J is TRBJ2-1 and V is TRBV27; tentatively, D is TRBD2 (5 bases). Germline V gives CDR1 MNHEY, CDR2 SMNVEV (reference sequence). V was cut by 0 bases and J by 10 bases, with 10 bases left in between. This CDR3 has 13 amino acids. CDR3 nucleotides: TGTGCCAGCAGTTTATCGGCACTAGGCGAGCAGTTCTTC. Amino acids: CASSLSALGEQFF.

This clonotype came up a few times. This CDR3 reads CASSLGVRMSTDTQYF. The DNA for the CDR3 is TGTGCCAGCAGCTTAGGGGTTCGTATGAGCACAGATACGCAGTATTTT. The chain employs TRBV7-2 and TRBJ2-3; D ambiguous. This CDR3 spans 16 amino acids. Looked up from germline, CDR1 is SGHTA and CDR2 is FQGNSA. Deletions cut 1 base from V and 0 bases from J, with 11 bases between.

This clonotype was counted many times. The gene calls are TRBV7-9 and TRBJ2-7, with D possibly TRBD2 on 7 matching bases. Trimming left V 3 bases short and J 0 bases short, with 12 bases between. Per germline, CDR1 SEHNR and CDR2 FQNEAQ (reference sequence). The CDR3 has 15 residues. CDR3 protein: CASSLGGADSYEQYF. CDR3 nucleotide sequence: TGTGCCAGCAGCTTGGGGGGGGCGGACTCCTACGAGCAGTACTTC.

This clonotype was observed at least ten times. The chain joins TRBV2 to TRBJ2-5; TRBD1 agrees at 12 bases. Germline V gene sequence: CDR1 SNHLY, CDR2 FYNNEI. The CDR3 contains 16 residues. V was clipped by 6 bases and J by 5 bases; unmatched bases: 10. The CDR3 DNA reads as TGTGCCAGCAGAGCTACCGGGACAGGGGGCGCGGAGACCCAGTACTTC. Encoded protein: CASRATGTGGAETQYF.

In its sample, this clonotype was seen many times. The V and J genes are TRBV4-1 and TRBJ1-1, with unresolved D. CDR1 and CDR2 from the germline V gene are MGHRA and YSYEKL. V was clipped by 4 bases and J by 1 base, with 13 bases between them. The CDR3 runs to 15 residues. The CDR3 nucleotides are TGCGCCAGCAGCCTCCTTCAGAGTCAGAACACTGAAGCTTTCTTT. As protein: CASSLLQSQNTEAFF.

This clonotype has just a few counts. No conserved phenylalanine or tryptophan ends this CDR3, so it is likely a read error. This rearrangement joins TRBV20-1 to TRBJ2-4; D assignment may be TRBD1 or TRBD2 (5 bases each). The CDR3 has 14 residues. V was cut by 1 base and J by 0 bases, with 7 bases left in between. CDR1 DFQATT and CDR2 SNEGSKA come from the germline V gene (reference sequence). CDR3 loop: CSARGGVAKNIQYI. Written as DNA, the CDR3 is TGCAGTGCTAGAGGAGGGGTAGCCAAAAACATTCAGTACATC.

This clonotype was observed many times. The chain carries TRBV19 and TRBJ1-5, with unresolved D. Germline values: CDR1 LNHDA, CDR2 SQIVND (reference sequence). The CDR3 has 12 amino acids. Trimming pared 3 bases from V and 6 bases from J, leaving 6 bases between. This CDR3 is CASSIQLQPQHF. For the CDR3, the DNA is TGTGCCAGTAGTATTCAGCTTCAGCCCCAGCATTTT. The variable domain in full, with the rest retrieved from reference TRBV19 and TRBJ1-5, is DGGITQSPKYLFRKEGQNVTLSCEQNLNHDAMYWYRQDPGQGLRLIYYSQIVNDFQKGDIAEGYSVSREKKESFPLTVTSAQKNPTAFYLCASSIQLQPQHFGDGTRLSIL.

This sequence joins TRBV4-3 and TRBJ2-1; unclear D gene. This CDR3 has 15 amino acids. V shed 0 bases and J shed 4 bases, with 10 bases lying between them. Germline V gives CDR1 LGHNA, CDR2 YSLEER. This CDR3 reads CASSQDRPLYNEQFF. The CDR3 DNA is TGCGCCAGCAGCCAAGATCGACCCCTATACAATGAGCAGTTCTTC.

This clonotype was counted at least ten times. In DNA form, the CDR3 reads TGCGCCAGCAGCCAAGGGGGCAACCAAGAGACCCAGTACTTC. Protein: CASSQGGNQETQYF. This chain connects TRBV4-1 to TRBJ2-5; D possibly corresponds to TRBD1 (5 bases). V was shortened by 1 base and J by 0 bases, with 6 bases between the two germline ends. The germline CDR1 and CDR2 sequences are MGHRA and YSYEKL. The CDR3 extends over 14 amino acids.

V usage is TRBV21-1 and J usage is TRBJ2-3; the table's D call, TRBD1, has no DNA check behind it. TRBV21-1 is designated a pseudogene. The CDR3 has 17 residues. The CDR3 reads CASSNPTQGGVEDTQYF. The CDR3, as DNA: TGTGCCAGCAGCAATCCGACTCAGGGTGGGGTCGAAGATACGCAGTATTTT.

Comment on this clonotype: Just one base apart from a much larger clone, this may be a read error. The V call is TRBV25-1, the J call TRBJ2-1; a weak D match, TRBD2 (6 bases). Trimming shortened V by 1 base and J by 5 bases, and 21 bases separated the two germline ends. Germline assignment: CDR1 MGHDK and CDR2 SYGVNS. The CDR3 contains 18 residues. The CDR3 sequence: CASSESIVWRGKNNEQFF. CDR3 sequence (DNA): TGTGCCAGCAGTGAATCCATTGTGTGGCGGGGCAAAAACAATGAGCAGTTCTTC.

Notes on this clonotype: This may be a read error, as it is one base from a much larger clone. In this CDR3 the conserved last residue, phenylalanine or tryptophan, is missing, so a read error is likely. This sequence joins TRBV7-2 and TRBJ2-5, with D possibly being TRBD2 (6 bases). Germline CDR1 and CDR2: SGHTA and FQGNSA. This CDR3 comprises 14 residues. V was cut by 6 bases and J by 5 bases, with 16 bases left in between. The CDR3 loop is CASRTAGSGETQYL. The CDR3 nucleotides are TGTGCCAGCAGGACCGCCGGGAGCGGGGAGACCCAGTACCTC.

The chain couples TRBV6-5 to TRBJ1-2; 8 nucleotides line up with TRBD1. CDR3 length equals 13 residues. The V and J ends lost 3 bases and 7 bases, in that order; junction bases with no gene match: 4. From germline, CDR1 is MNHEY and CDR2 SVGAGI. The CDR3 protein is CASSYGQGLGYTF. DNA of the CDR3: TGTGCCAGCAGTTATGGACAGGGACTTGGCTACACCTTC.

This clonotype was picked up many times. This chain uses TRBV29-1 with TRBJ2-7, with 8 nucleotides matching TRBD2. The length of the CDR3 is 12 residues. CDR1 and CDR2 (germline): SQVTM, ANQGSEA. Trimming removed 8 bases from V and 5 bases from J; junction bases left unmatched: 8. CDR3 region: CSSLTAGDEQYF. The CDR3 coding sequence is TGCAGCTCGCTCACAGCGGGGGACGAGCAGTACTTC.

In its sample, this clonotype was seen many times. This chain connects TRBV20-1 to TRBJ2-5, with D possibly TRBD1 on 6 matching bases. Trimming left V 4 bases short and J 3 bases short, with 15 bases between. The CDR3 runs to 14 residues. CDR1 and CDR2 (germline): DFQATT, SNEGSKA (reference sequence). The CDR3: CSATSGHQKETQYF. DNA for the CDR3: TGCAGTGCTACCTCGGGACACCAAAAAGAGACCCAGTACTTC.

V is TRBV6-1 and J is TRBJ2-1; 8 bases line up with TRBD1. The V and J ends lost 6 bases and 4 bases, in that order; junction bases with no gene match: 8. There are 15 residues in the CDR3. Germline V lookup: CDR1 MNHNS, CDR2 SASEGT. CDR3 protein: CASSPDRAGYNEQFF. For the CDR3, the DNA is TGTGCCAGCAGCCCGGACAGGGCCGGGTACAATGAGCAGTTCTTC.

At least ten counts were recorded for this clonotype. V usage is TRBV27 and J usage is TRBJ1-5; 8 bases map to TRBD1. Trimming took 0 bases from V and 4 from J; bases not matched to a gene: 5. There are 16 residues in the CDR3. Germline CDR1 is MNHEY and CDR2 is SMNVEV (reference sequence). The CDR3 nucleotides are TGTGCCAGCAGTTTATCGGGGCAGGGGGCAAATCAGCCCCAGCATTTT. Translation gives CASSLSGQGANQPQHF.

This clonotype was seen many times. The genes are TRBV4-1 and TRBJ1-4; D is unresolved. Germline V gene lookup returns CDR1 MGHRA and CDR2 YSYEKL. The CDR3 runs to 13 residues. V lost 4 bases, J lost 8 bases, and 11 bases lay in between. The CDR3 here is CASSLVGSEKLFF. The CDR3 region has the DNA TGCGCCAGCAGCCTTGTCGGCTCCGAAAAACTGTTTTTT.

A remark on this clonotype: This could be a read error, since a much larger clone is one nucleotide away. The chain uses TRBV7-7 and TRBJ2-5; 8 positions agree with TRBD1. This CDR3 is 14 amino acids long. Germline values: CDR1 SSHAT, CDR2 FNYEAQ (reference sequence). The CDR3 spells CTSSLVQGAETQYF. The CDR3 bases are TGTACCAGCAGCTTAGTGCAGGGGGCAGAGACCCAGTACTTC.

Of note for this clonotype: The CDR3 does not close with the conserved phenylalanine or tryptophan, likely indicating a read error. The chain links TRBV6-6 to TRBJ2-5; 7 positions agree with TRBD2. This CDR3 contains 15 residues. V shed 6 bases and J 4 bases; nucleotides not matched to a gene: 11. The germline gives CDR1 MNHNY, CDR2 SVGAGI (reference sequence). The CDR3 DNA sequence: TGTGCCAGCAGCCCTGGGAGGGGTGGAGGAGAGACCCAGTACTCC. Translation: CASSPGRGGGETQYS.

This clonotype has at least ten counts. V is TRBV9 and J is TRBJ1-1; 8 nucleotides align to TRBD1. From germline, CDR1 is SGDLS and CDR2 YYNGEE. V was pared by 4 bases and J by 1 base, with 6 bases of the junction left unmatched. The CDR3 sequence is 15 residues long. The CDR3 DNA reads as TGTGCCAGCAGCCCTTGGACAGGGACGAACACTGAAGCTTTCTTT. This gives the protein CASSPWTGTNTEAFF.